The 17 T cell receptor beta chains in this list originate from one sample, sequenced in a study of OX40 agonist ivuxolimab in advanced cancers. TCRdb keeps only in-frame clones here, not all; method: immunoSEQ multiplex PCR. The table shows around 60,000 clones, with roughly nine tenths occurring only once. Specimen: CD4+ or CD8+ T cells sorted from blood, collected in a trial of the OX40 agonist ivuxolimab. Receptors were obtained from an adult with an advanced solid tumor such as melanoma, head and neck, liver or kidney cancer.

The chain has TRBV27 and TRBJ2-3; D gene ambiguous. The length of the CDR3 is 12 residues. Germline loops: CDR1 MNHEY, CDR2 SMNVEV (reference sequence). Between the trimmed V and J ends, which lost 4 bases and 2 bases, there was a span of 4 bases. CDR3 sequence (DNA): TGTGCCAGCAGTTCCACCACAGATACGCAGTATTTT. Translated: CASSSTTDTQYF.

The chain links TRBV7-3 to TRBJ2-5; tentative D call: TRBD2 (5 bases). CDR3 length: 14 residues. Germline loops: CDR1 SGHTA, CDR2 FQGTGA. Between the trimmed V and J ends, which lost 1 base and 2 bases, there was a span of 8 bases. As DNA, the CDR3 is TGTGCCAGCAGCTTAAACGGGGTACAAGAGACCCAGTACTTC. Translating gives CASSLNGVQETQYF.

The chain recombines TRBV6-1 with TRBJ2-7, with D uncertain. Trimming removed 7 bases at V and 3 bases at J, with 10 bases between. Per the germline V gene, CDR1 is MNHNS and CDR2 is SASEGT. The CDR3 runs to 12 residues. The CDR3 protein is CASTVRNYEQYF. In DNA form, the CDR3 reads TGTGCCAGCACGGTCAGAAACTACGAGCAGTACTTC.

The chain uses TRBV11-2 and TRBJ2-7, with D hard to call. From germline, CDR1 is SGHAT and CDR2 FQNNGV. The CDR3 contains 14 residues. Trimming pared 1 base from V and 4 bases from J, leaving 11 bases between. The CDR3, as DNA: TGTGCCAGCAGCTTAGGGGTAGGTGCTTACGAGCAGTACTTC. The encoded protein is CASSLGVGAYEQYF.

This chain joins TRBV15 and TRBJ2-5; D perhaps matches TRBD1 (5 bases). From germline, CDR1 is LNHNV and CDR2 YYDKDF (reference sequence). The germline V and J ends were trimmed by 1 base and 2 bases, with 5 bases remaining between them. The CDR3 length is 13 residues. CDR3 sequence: CATSRGQQETQYF. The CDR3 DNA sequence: TGTGCCACCAGCAGAGGACAGCAAGAGACCCAGTACTTC.

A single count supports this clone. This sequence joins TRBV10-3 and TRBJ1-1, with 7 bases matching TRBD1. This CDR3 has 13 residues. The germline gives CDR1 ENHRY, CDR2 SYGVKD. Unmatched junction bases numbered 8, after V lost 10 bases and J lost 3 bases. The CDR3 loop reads CATRQGQDTEAFF. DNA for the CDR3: TGTGCCACCCGACAGGGTCAGGACACTGAAGCTTTCTTT.

The CDR3 nucleotides read TGTGCCAGCAGTGAAAATATATATCCGACTAATGAAAAACTGTTTTTT. Translated: CASSENIYPTNEKLFF. The chain recombines TRBV6-1 with TRBJ1-4; D gene ambiguous. CDR1 and CDR2 (germline): MNHNS, SASEGT. V lost 2 bases and J lost 2, with 12 bases in between. The CDR3 is 16 residues long.

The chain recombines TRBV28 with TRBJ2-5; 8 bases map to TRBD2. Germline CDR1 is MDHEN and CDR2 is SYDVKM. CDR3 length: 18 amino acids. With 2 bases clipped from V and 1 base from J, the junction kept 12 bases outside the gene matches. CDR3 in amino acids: CASSLKGSGTSIQETQYF. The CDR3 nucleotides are TGTGCCAGCAGTTTAAAGGGTAGCGGGACCTCTATCCAAGAGACCCAGTACTTC.

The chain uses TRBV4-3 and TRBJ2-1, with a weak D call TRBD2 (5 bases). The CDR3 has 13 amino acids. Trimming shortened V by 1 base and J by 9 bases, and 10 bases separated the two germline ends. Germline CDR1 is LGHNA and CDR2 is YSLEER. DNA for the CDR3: TGCGCCAGCAGCCAAGTAATGAGCGGTGAGCAGTTCTTC. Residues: CASSQVMSGEQFF.

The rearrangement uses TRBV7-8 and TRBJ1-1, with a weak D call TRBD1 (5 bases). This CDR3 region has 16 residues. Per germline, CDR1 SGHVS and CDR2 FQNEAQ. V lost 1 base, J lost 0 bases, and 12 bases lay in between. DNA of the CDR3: TGTGCCAGCAGCTTAGTGGGGCCTCCAGTGAACACTGAAGCTTTCTTT. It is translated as CASSLVGPPVNTEAFF.

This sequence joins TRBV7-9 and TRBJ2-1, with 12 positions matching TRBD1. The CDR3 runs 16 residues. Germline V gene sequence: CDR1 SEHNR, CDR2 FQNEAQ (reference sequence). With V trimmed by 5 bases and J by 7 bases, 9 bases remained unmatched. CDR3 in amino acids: CASSPSGTGGRNEQFF. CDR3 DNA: TGTGCCAGCAGCCCAAGCGGGACAGGGGGCAGAAATGAGCAGTTCTTC.

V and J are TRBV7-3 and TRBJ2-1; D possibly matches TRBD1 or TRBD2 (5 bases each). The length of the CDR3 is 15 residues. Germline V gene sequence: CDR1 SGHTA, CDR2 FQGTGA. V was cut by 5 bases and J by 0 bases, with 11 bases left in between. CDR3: CASSPAGTSYNEQFF. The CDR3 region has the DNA TGTGCCAGCAGCCCGGCAGGGACCTCCTACAATGAGCAGTTCTTC.

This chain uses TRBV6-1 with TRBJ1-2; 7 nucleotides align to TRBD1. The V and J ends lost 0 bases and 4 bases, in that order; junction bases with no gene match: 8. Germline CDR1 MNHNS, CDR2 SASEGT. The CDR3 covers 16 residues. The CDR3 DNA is TGTGCCAGCAGTGAAGCTTTCATGGGACAGAGCTATGGCTACACCTTC. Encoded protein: CASSEAFMGQSYGYTF.

The CDR3 region is CASSQRQGAGNTIYF. The CDR3 coding sequence is TGTGCCAGCAGCCAAAGACAGGGGGCTGGAAACACCATATATTTT. The chain is built from TRBV4-2 and TRBJ1-3, with 9 bases aligning to TRBD1. This CDR3 region has 15 residues. The trim removed 2 bases at V and 2 bases at J, leaving 1 base unmatched. Germline loops: CDR1 LGHNA, CDR2 YNFKEQ.

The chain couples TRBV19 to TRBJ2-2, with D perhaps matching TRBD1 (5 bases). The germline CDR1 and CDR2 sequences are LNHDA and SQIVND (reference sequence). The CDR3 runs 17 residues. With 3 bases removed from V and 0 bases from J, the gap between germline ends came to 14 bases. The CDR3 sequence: CASSMGQNNPNTGELFF. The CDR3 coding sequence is TGTGCCAGTAGTATGGGGCAAAACAACCCGAACACCGGGGAGCTGTTTTTT.

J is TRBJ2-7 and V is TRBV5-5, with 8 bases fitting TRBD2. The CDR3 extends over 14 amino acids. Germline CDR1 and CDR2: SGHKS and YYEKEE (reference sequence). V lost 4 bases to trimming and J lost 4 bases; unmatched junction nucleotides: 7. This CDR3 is CASSPPGLEYEQYF. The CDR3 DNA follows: TGTGCCAGCAGCCCACCGGGACTAGAGTACGAGCAGTACTTC.

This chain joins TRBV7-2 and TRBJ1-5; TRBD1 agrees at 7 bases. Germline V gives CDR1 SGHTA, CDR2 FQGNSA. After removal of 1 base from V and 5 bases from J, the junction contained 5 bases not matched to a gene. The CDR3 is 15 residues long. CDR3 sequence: CASSLGGQPYQPQHF. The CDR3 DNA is TGTGCCAGCAGCTTAGGGGGACAGCCTTATCAGCCCCAGCATTTT.